Presented here are 31 T cell receptor beta chains from one specimen sequenced in a study of T cells in localized non-small cell lung cancer. The repertoire was sequenced with immunoSEQ multiplex PCR; TCRdb's copy has only in-frame clones and lacks some. The profile shows fewer than 90,000 clones, about 83% of them singletons. The sequencing used peripheral blood, collected before any cancer treatment. These receptor sequences come from a man between 40 and 70 years old with stage I lung adenocarcinoma.

V usage is TRBV28 and J usage is TRBJ2-7; possible D gene TRBD2, 6 bases. Trimming stripped 1 base from V and 3 bases from J, with 10 bases between. There are 14 residues in the CDR3. From germline, CDR1 is MDHEN and CDR2 SYDVKM. The CDR3 sequence is CASSLSGTFYEQYF. CDR3 bases: TGTGCCAGCAGTTTATCGGGGACTTTCTACGAGCAGTACTTC.

The rearrangement links TRBV11-2 to TRBJ2-5; D possibly matches TRBD1 or TRBD2 (5 bases each). CDR3 length equals 15 residues. V lost 4 bases, J lost 2 bases, and 14 bases lay in between. Germline V gives CDR1 SGHAT, CDR2 FQNNGV. This chain's CDR3 is CASSSQTGPQETQYF. The CDR3 coding sequence is TGTGCCAGCAGCTCTCAAACGGGACCACAAGAGACCCAGTACTTC. The full variable domain, in which reference TRBV11-2 and TRBJ2-5 provide the parts outside the CDR3, is EAGVAQSPRYKIIEKRQSVAFWCNPISGHATLYWYQQILGQGPKLLIQFQNNGVVDDSQLPKDRFSAERLKGVDSTLKIQPAKLEDSAVYLCASSSQTGPQETQYFGPGTRLLVL.

DNA for the CDR3: TGTGCCAGCAGTTACTCTGGTTCAGGGTACCAAGAGACCCAGTACTTC. Its translation is CASSYSGSGYQETQYF. The chain links TRBV6-5 to TRBJ2-5, with D maybe TRBD1 (5 bases). Germline CDR1 and CDR2: MNHEY and SVGAGI. The CDR3 is 16 residues long. With 0 bases removed from V and 0 bases from J, the gap between germline ends came to 11 bases.

This clone came up once. The CDR3 DNA reads TGTGCCAGCAGTGAGAACAGGGGGAACTATGGCTACACCTTC. Amino acid sequence: CASSENRGNYGYTF. The V call is TRBV2, the J call TRBJ1-2; 8 nucleotides line up with TRBD1. Looked up from germline, CDR1 is SNHLY and CDR2 is FYNNEI. This CDR3 contains 14 residues. J gave up 2 bases and V 3 bases, and 2 bases lay outside the gene matches. Filled out from reference TRBV2 and TRBJ1-2, the complete variable domain reads EPEVTQTPSHQVTQMGQEVILRCVPISNHLYFYWYRQILGQKVEFLVSFYNNEISEKSEIFDDQFSVERPDGSNFTLKIRSTKLEDSAMYFCASSENRGNYGYTFGSGTRLTVV.

The chain joins TRBV5-1 to TRBJ1-2; the D gene is possibly TRBD1 (5 bases). V shed 5 bases and J shed 2 bases, with 22 bases lying between them. The length of the CDR3 is 17 residues. Germline CDR1 reads SGHRS; CDR2 reads YFSETQ. DNA of the CDR3: TGCGCCAGCAGAGGGTTGGAACCAGGGTCGGGGAACTATGGCTACACCTTC. Its translation is CASRGLEPGSGNYGYTF.

The chain employs TRBV6-5 and TRBJ1-2; weak D call: TRBD1 (5 bases). Per germline, CDR1 MNHEY and CDR2 SVGAGI. The CDR3 consists of 15 residues. Trimming removed 2 bases from V and 4 bases from J, with 14 bases in between. The CDR3 region is CASSYVGGVRYGYTF. CDR3 DNA: TGTGCCAGCAGTTACGTGGGGGGAGTCCGCTATGGCTACACCTTC.

The chain is built from TRBV5-4 and TRBJ2-4, with 7 nucleotides matching TRBD2. The CDR3 sequence is 15 residues long. The trim removed 4 bases at V and 10 bases at J, leaving 14 bases unmatched. In germline, CDR1 is SGHNT, CDR2 YYREEE (reference sequence). The CDR3 DNA is TGTGCCAGCAGCCAAGATTTTGCTAGCGGCTCGATTCAGTACTTC. Its translation: CASSQDFASGSIQYF.

Only one count was recorded for this clone. The genes are TRBV28 and TRBJ1-4; D not certain. V lost 5 bases to trimming and J lost 14 bases, with 15 bases between them. This CDR3 region has 12 residues. Germline CDR1 and CDR2: MDHEN and SYDVKM. CDR3 sequence: CASSLRTTRLFF. The CDR3 bases are TGTGCCAGCAGTCTCCGGACGACTCGGCTGTTTTTT.

This clone was counted only a few times. V gene TRBV6-5 combines with J gene TRBJ1-4, with a tentative D call TRBD1 (6 bases). Germline V CDR1 and CDR2: MNHEY, SVGAGI. The length of the CDR3 is 13 residues. The V end lost 2 bases, the J end lost 10 bases, and 11 bases lay between the germline ends. The CDR3 loop reads CASSYSKGGKLFF. As DNA, the CDR3 is TGTGCCAGCAGTTACAGTAAGGGGGGAAAACTGTTTTTT.

The V and J genes are TRBV27 and TRBJ2-3; TRBD2 matches 7 bases. Per the germline V gene, CDR1 is MNHEY and CDR2 is SMNVEV (reference sequence). The CDR3 sequence is 16 residues long. J gave up 5 bases and V 8 bases, and 16 bases lay outside the gene matches. The DNA of the CDR3 is TGTGCCAGCCGTAGGAGGGCGGGAGTGGGCATAGATACGCAGTATTTT. Its translation is CASRRRAGVGIDTQYF.

The chain joins TRBV19 to TRBJ1-1, with 8 bases fitting TRBD1. V trimming: 2 bases; J trimming: 0 bases; junction bases outside the gene matches: 11. Germline CDR1 is LNHDA and CDR2 is SQIVND (reference sequence). CDR3 length equals 18 residues. For the CDR3, the DNA is TGTGCCAGTAGTATAATCGGACAGGGAATCGCCATGAACACTGAAGCTTTCTTT. Protein: CASSIIGQGIAMNTEAFF.

The chain uses TRBV5-8 and TRBJ1-5; D is unresolved. Germline CDR1 is SGHTS and CDR2 is YDEGEE. The CDR3 length is 14 residues. Trimming shortened V by 4 bases and J by 4 bases, and 12 bases separated the two germline ends. CDR3 nucleotides: TGTGCCAGCAGCGTCCGGCCACTGAATCAGCCCCAGCATTTT. It encodes CASSVRPLNQPQHF.

This clone was counted once. The CDR3 region is CASSRGTSGSTAQYF. The CDR3 region has the DNA TGCGCCAGCAGCCGGGGGACTAGCGGGAGTACCGCCCAGTACTTC. V and J are TRBV5-1 and TRBJ2-7, with 14 bases aligning to TRBD2. The V gene end was trimmed by 4 bases and the J gene end by 10 bases; junction bases not matched to a gene: 10. The CDR3 is 15 amino acids. CDR1 is SGHRS, CDR2 YFSETQ, per germline. The full variable domain, rest sourced from reference TRBV5-1 and TRBJ2-7, is KAGVTQTPRYLIKTRGQQVTLSCSPISGHRSVSWYQQTPGQGLQFLFEYFSETQRNKGNFPGRFSGRQFSNSRSEMNVSTLELGDSALYLCASSRGTSGSTAQYFGPGTRLTVT.

The chain combines TRBV13 with TRBJ1-4; D is unresolved. The V end was cut by 2 bases, the J end by 10 bases, with 8 bases between. The CDR3 loop spans 12 amino acids. In germline, CDR1 is PRHDT, CDR2 FYEKMQ (reference sequence). In nucleotides, the CDR3 is TGTGCCAGCAGCTTAAGCAAAACAAAACTGTTTTTT. It encodes CASSLSKTKLFF.

The chain employs TRBV10-2 and TRBJ1-1; TRBD1 aligns across 8 bases. The CDR3 has 13 residues. V was pared by 4 bases and J by 11 bases, with 9 bases of the junction left unmatched. The germline CDR1 and CDR2 sequences are WSHSY and SAAADI. CDR3 protein: CASSASLDRDAFF. In DNA form, the CDR3 reads TGCGCCAGCAGTGCCTCCCTGGACAGGGACGCTTTCTTT.

The J gene is TRBJ2-2, the V gene TRBV27; D is unresolved. In germline, CDR1 is MNHEY, CDR2 SMNVEV (reference sequence). V was cut by 8 bases and J by 3 bases, with 7 bases left in between. This CDR3 is 12 amino acids long. This CDR3 reads CASLGDTGELFF. The CDR3 region has the DNA TGTGCCAGCCTTGGGGACACCGGGGAGCTGTTTTTT.

This clone has a single count. The V call is TRBV6-6, the J call TRBJ1-1; D is ambiguous. The CDR3 runs 14 residues. V lost 6 bases, J lost 1 base, and 12 bases lay in between. Germline CDR1 reads MNHNY; CDR2 reads SVGAGI (reference sequence). This chain's CDR3 is CASRELTENTEAFF. The CDR3, as DNA: TGTGCCAGCAGGGAGCTTACAGAGAACACTGAAGCTTTCTTT.

The V and J genes are TRBV28 and TRBJ2-1; 9 positions agree with TRBD1. The germline V gene has CDR1 MDHEN and CDR2 SYDVKM. CDR3 length equals 16 residues. With V trimmed by 7 bases and J by 3 bases, 10 bases remained unmatched. The CDR3 reads CASTFLQTGGYNEQFF. The CDR3 coding sequence is TGTGCCAGCACTTTCCTCCAGACAGGGGGCTACAATGAGCAGTTCTTC. Full variable domain (outside the CDR3, taken from reference TRBV28 and TRBJ2-1): DVKVTQSSRYLVKRTGEKVFLECVQDMDHENMFWYRQDPGLGLRLIYFSYDVKMKEKGDIPEGYSVSREKKERFSLILESASTNQTSMYLCASTFLQTGGYNEQFFGPGTRLTVL.

The gene calls are TRBV29-1 and TRBJ2-7; unclear D gene. This CDR3 has 13 amino acids. Germline CDR1 reads SQVTM; CDR2 reads ANQGSEA. The V end lost 4 bases, the J end lost 2 bases, and 12 bases lay between the germline ends. The CDR3 spells CSVVVLPAYEQYF. CDR3 nucleotides: TGCAGCGTTGTAGTACTCCCCGCCTACGAGCAGTACTTC.

The chain links TRBV7-9 to TRBJ2-1; 7 bases fit TRBD1. Germline assignment: CDR1 SEHNR and CDR2 FQNEAQ (reference sequence). The V segment lost 5 bases and the J segment 2 bases; nucleotides outside the gene matches: 9. This CDR3 comprises 16 residues. Here the CDR3 reads CASSGTTGWAYNEQFF. The CDR3 DNA reads as TGTGCCAGCAGCGGGACGACAGGGTGGGCCTACAATGAGCAGTTCTTC.

V gene TRBV10-3 combines with J gene TRBJ2-5; D is ambiguous. V lost 8 bases to trimming and J lost 5 bases, with 9 bases between them. The CDR3 runs 11 residues. Germline V gene sequence: CDR1 ENHRY, CDR2 SYGVKD. This chain's CDR3 is CAISSSETQYF. CDR3 DNA: TGTGCCATCTCATCGTCGGAGACCCAGTACTTC.

The genes are TRBV7-2 and TRBJ1-6; no reliable D call. CDR3 length: 14 amino acids. Trimming pared 1 base from V and 4 bases from J, leaving 5 bases between. Germline values: CDR1 SGHTA, CDR2 FQGNSA. The CDR3 DNA reads TGTGCCAGCAGCTTAGGCGGTTATAATTCACCCCTCCACTTT. Encoded protein: CASSLGGYNSPLHF.

This rearrangement joins TRBV6-5 to TRBJ2-2; 7 bases agree with TRBD1. CDR1 MNHEY and CDR2 SVGAGI come from the germline V gene. The V and J ends lost 5 bases and 1 base, in that order; junction bases with no gene match: 4. The CDR3 totals 15 residues. The CDR3, as DNA: TGTGCCAGCAGTCCAGACAGGGTGAACACCGGGGAGCTGTTTTTT. This translates into CASSPDRVNTGELFF.

CDR3 sequence: CASSQGQGGTEAFF. In DNA, the CDR3 is TGTGCCAGCTCACAGGGACAGGGAGGGACTGAAGCTTTCTTT. The chain employs TRBV18 and TRBJ1-1; TRBD1 matches 9 bases. The V and J ends lost 4 bases and 5 bases, in that order; junction bases with no gene match: 5. The CDR3 extends over 14 amino acids. Germline V gives CDR1 KGHSH, CDR2 LQKENI.

The V gene is TRBV28, the J gene TRBJ2-7; 8 positions agree with TRBD2. The germline gives CDR1 MDHEN, CDR2 SYDVKM. V was pared by 1 base and J by 5 bases, with 10 bases of the junction left unmatched. The CDR3 extends over 16 amino acids. The CDR3 is CASSLLGVGRDDEQYF. The CDR3 region has the DNA TGTGCCAGCAGTTTATTAGGGGTCGGGAGGGACGACGAGCAGTACTTC.

The J gene is TRBJ2-2, the V gene TRBV19; D gene unclear. CDR3 length: 17 residues. Deletions cut 3 bases from V and 4 bases from J, with 18 bases between. Germline values: CDR1 LNHDA, CDR2 SQIVND (reference sequence). The CDR3 spells CASSMHLPVGGTGELFF. The CDR3 DNA reads TGTGCCAGTAGTATGCATCTCCCCGTGGGTGGCACCGGGGAGCTGTTTTTT.

This clone was detected once. The J gene is TRBJ1-2, the V gene TRBV11-2, with D uncertain. The ends were cut back, 5 bases at V and 5 bases at J, with 12 bases in the middle. The length of the CDR3 is 13 residues. CDR1 and CDR2 from the germline V gene are SGHAT and FQNNGV. CDR3 in DNA: TGTGCCAGCAGCGAAGGGATCCGTTATGGCTACACCTTC. Encoded protein: CASSEGIRYGYTF.

The V gene is TRBV5-1, the J gene TRBJ2-3, with D possibly being TRBD2 (6 bases). From germline, CDR1 is SGHRS and CDR2 YFSETQ. The CDR3 is made up of 16 amino acids. Trimming pared 4 bases from V and 1 base from J, leaving 16 bases between. CDR3 loop: CASSPRDSGGTDTQYF. The CDR3 DNA reads as TGCGCCAGCAGCCCCCGAGATAGCGGCGGCACAGATACGCAGTATTTT.

This chain joins TRBV5-1 and TRBJ2-5; the D call may be TRBD1 or TRBD2 (5 bases each). V gave up 2 bases and J gave up 4 bases, with 9 bases separating them. CDR3 length equals 13 residues. Germline values: CDR1 SGHRS, CDR2 YFSETQ. In DNA, the CDR3 is TGCGCCAGCAGCTTCAATGGGGGAGAGACCCAGTACTTC. It is translated as CASSFNGGETQYF.

V usage is TRBV5-1 and J usage is TRBJ2-1, with D possibly TRBD2 on 7 matching bases. This CDR3 is built from 15 residues. The V end was cut by 1 base, the J end by 4 bases, with 12 bases between. Germline assignment: CDR1 SGHRS and CDR2 YFSETQ. CDR3 DNA: TGCGCCAGCAGCTTGAAAAGCGGGACATACAATGAGCAGTTCTTC. As protein: CASSLKSGTYNEQFF.

The CDR3 DNA is TGCAGCGTTGAAGGCGGTACCGGGGAGCTGTTTTTT. As protein: CSVEGGTGELFF. The V call is TRBV29-1, the J call TRBJ2-2; D not resolved. CDR1 and CDR2 (germline): SQVTM, ANQGSEA. This CDR3 region has 12 residues. Trimming removed 1 base at V and 5 bases at J, with 5 bases between.